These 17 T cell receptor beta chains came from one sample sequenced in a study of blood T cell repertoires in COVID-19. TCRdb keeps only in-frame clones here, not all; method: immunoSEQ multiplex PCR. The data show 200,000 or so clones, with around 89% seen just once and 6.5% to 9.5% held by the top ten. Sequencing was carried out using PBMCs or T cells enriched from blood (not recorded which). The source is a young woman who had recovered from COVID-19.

This CDR3 reads CSVAAGWGAGGYTF. The CDR3 DNA reads TGCAGCGTGGCCGCCGGGTGGGGAGCGGGGGGCTACACCTTC. The V call is TRBV29-1, the J call TRBJ1-2, with unresolved D. The ends were cut back, 6 bases at V and 8 bases at J, with 22 bases in the middle. The germline gives CDR1 SQVTM, CDR2 ANQGSEA. CDR3 length: 14 amino acids. Supplemented by reference TRBV29-1 and TRBJ1-2, the full variable domain reads SAVISQKPSRDICQRGTSLTIQCQVDSQVTMMFWYRQQPGQSLTLIATANQGSEATYESGFVIDKFPISRPNLTFSTLTVSNMSPEDSSIYLCSVAAGWGAGGYTFGSGTRLTVV.

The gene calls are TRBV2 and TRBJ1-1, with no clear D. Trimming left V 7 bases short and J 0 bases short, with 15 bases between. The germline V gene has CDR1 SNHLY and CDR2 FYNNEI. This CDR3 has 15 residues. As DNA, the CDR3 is TGTGCCAGCAAGGAGCAAGGCAGATTGAACACTGAAGCTTTCTTT. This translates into CASKEQGRLNTEAFF.

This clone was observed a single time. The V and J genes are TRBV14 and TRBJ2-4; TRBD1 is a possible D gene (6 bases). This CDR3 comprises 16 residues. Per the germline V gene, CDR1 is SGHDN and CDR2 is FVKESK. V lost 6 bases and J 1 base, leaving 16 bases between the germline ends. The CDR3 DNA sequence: TGTGCCAGCAGTCCTACCCAGGGGCGGGCCAAAAACATTCAGTACTTC. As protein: CASSPTQGRAKNIQYF.

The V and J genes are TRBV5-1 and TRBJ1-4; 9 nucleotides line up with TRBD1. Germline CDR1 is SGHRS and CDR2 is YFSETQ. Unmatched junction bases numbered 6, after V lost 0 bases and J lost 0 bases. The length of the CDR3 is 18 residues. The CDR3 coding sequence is TGCGCCAGCAGCTTGGGTACGGGACAGGGCCCAACTAATGAAAAACTGTTTTTT. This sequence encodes CASSLGTGQGPTNEKLFF. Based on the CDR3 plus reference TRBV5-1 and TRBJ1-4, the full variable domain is KAGVTQTPRYLIKTRGQQVTLSCSPISGHRSVSWYQQTPGQGLQFLFEYFSETQRNKGNFPGRFSGRQFSNSRSEMNVSTLELGDSALYLCASSLGTGQGPTNEKLFFGSGTQLSVL.

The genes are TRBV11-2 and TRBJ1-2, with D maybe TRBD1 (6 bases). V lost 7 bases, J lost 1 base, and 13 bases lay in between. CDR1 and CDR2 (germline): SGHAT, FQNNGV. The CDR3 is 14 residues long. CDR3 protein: CASTLRTDNYGYTF. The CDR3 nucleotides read TGTGCCAGCACCCTGCGGACAGATAACTATGGCTACACCTTC.

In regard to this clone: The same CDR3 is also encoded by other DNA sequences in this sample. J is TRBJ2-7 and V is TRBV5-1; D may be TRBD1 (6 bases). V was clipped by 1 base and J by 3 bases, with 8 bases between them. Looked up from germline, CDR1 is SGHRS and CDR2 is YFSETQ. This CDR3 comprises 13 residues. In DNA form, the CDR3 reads TGCGCCAGCAGCTTGACAGGGAGCTACGAGCAGTACTTC. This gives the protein CASSLTGSYEQYF.

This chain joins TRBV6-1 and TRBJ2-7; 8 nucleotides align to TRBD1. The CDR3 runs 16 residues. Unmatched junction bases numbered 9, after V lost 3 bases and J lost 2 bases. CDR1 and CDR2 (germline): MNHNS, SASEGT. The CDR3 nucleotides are TGTGCCAGCAGTGAGGACAGGGTGGTTAGCACCTACGAGCAGTACTTC. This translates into CASSEDRVVSTYEQYF.

CDR3 loop: CSVEGRLRTEAFF. The CDR3 DNA is TGCAGCGTTGAGGGGCGTTTAAGGACTGAAGCTTTCTTT. This chain connects TRBV29-1 to TRBJ1-1, with a tentative D call TRBD1 (5 bases). CDR1 and CDR2 (germline): SQVTM, ANQGSEA. V shed 3 bases and J shed 5 bases, with 13 bases lying between them. The CDR3 is 13 residues long.

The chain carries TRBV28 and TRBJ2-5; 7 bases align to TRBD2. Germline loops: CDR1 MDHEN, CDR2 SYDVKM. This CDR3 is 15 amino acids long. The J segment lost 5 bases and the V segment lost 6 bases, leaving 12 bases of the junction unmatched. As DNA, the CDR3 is TGTGCCAGCAGCTTTTCGACTAGCCTAGGCGAGACCCAGTACTTC. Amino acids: CASSFSTSLGETQYF.

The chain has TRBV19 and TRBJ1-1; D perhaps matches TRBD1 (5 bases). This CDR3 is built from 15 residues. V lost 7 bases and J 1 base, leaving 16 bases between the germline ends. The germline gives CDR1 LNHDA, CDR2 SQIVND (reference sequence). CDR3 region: CASKDRGNENTEAFF. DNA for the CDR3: TGTGCCAGTAAGGATAGGGGTAACGAGAACACTGAAGCTTTCTTT.

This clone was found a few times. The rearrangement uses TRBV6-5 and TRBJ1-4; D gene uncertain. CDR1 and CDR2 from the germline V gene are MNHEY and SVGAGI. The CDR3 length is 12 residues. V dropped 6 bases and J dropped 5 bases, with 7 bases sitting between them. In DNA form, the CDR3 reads TGTGCCAGCAGAGCGGACAATGAAAAACTGTTTTTT. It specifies CASRADNEKLFF.

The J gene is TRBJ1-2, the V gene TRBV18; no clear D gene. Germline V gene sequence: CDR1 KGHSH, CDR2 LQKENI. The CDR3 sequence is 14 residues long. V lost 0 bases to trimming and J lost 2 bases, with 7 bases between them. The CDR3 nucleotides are TGTGCCAGCTCACCACCGCAGATCAACTATGGCTACACCTTC. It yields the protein CASSPPQINYGYTF.

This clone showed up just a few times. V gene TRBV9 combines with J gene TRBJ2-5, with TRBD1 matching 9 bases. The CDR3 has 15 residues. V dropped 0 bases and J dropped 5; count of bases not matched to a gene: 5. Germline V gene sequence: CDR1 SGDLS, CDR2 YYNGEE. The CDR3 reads CASSVARDRAETQYF. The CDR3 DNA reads TGTGCCAGCAGCGTAGCCCGGGACAGGGCGGAGACCCAGTACTTC.

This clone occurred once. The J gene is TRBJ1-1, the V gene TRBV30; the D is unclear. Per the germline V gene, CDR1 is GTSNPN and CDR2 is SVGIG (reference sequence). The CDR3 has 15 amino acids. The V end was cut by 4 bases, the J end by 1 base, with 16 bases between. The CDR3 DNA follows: TGTGCCTGGACGCGGCCTGGACGGGGGAACACTGAAGCTTTCTTT. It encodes CAWTRPGRGNTEAFF.

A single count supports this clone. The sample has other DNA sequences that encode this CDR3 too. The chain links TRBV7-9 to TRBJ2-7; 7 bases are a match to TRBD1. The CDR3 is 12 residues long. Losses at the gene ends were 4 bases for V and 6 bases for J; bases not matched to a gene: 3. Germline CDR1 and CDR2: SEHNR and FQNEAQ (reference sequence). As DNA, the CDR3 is TGTGCCAGCAGCTCCACAGGGGCCGAGCAGTACTTC. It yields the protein CASSSTGAEQYF.

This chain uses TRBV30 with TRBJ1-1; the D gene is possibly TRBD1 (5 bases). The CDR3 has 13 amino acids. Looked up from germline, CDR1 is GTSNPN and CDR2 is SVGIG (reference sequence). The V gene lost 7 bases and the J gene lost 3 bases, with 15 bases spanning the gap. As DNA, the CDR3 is TGTGCCTCTAGGCCAGGGCAGGACACTGAAGCTTTCTTT. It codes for CASRPGQDTEAFF.

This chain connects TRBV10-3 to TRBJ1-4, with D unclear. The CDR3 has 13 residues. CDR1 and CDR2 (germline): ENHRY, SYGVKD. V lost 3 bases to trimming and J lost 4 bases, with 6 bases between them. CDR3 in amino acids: CAISDGVNEKLFF. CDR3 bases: TGTGCCATCAGTGACGGAGTTAATGAAAAACTGTTTTTT.